Shown below are 9 T cell receptor beta chains from a single sample sequenced in a study of T cell responses to AZD1222 COVID-19 vaccine. Repertoires were generated with immunoSEQ multiplex PCR, while TCRdb's copy carries only in-frame clones and drops some. The table includes about 120,000 clones, under 95% detected once. Sequenced here: peripheral blood, sampled 28 days after the second AZD1222 dose. The source is an adult who received the AZD1222 COVID-19 vaccine.

The CDR3 sequence: CASSPTGTGGEKLFF. In nucleotides, the CDR3 is TGTGCCAGCAGCCCAACAGGGACAGGTGGGGAAAAACTGTTTTTT. The chain carries TRBV3-1 (or the pseudogene TRBV3-2) and TRBJ1-4; TRBD1 agrees at 8 bases. Germline values: CDR1 LGHDT, CDR2 YNNKEL (reference sequence). Trimming at V came to 4 bases and at J to 8 bases, leaving 9 bases not matched to a gene. The CDR3 consists of 15 residues.

J is TRBJ1-2 and V is TRBV29-1; 7 nucleotides align to TRBD1. The V segment lost 7 bases and the J segment 4 bases; nucleotides outside the gene matches: 9. The germline V gene encodes CDR1 SQVTM and CDR2 ANQGSEA. The CDR3 covers 13 residues. CDR3 sequence reads: CSAGQEMGYGYTF. The DNA for the CDR3 is TGCAGCGCTGGACAGGAAATGGGCTATGGCTACACCTTC.

V and J are TRBV12-3 or TRBV12-4 and TRBJ2-7, with no clear D. This CDR3 comprises 12 residues. The V gene lost 3 bases and the J gene lost 3 bases, with 6 bases spanning the gap. Here the CDR3 DNA reads TGTGCCAGCAGTTTTTCTGGCTACGAGCAGTACTTC. Translating it yields CASSFSGYEQYF.

The table lists this clone with a few counts. The chain joins TRBV5-1 to TRBJ2-2; D remains ambiguous. This CDR3 contains 13 residues. Germline loops: CDR1 SGHRS, CDR2 YFSETQ. The ends were cut back, 2 bases at V and 5 bases at J, with 7 bases in the middle. Here the CDR3 DNA reads TGCGCCAGCAGCTTTAGATCGACCGGGGAGCTGTTTTTT. It translates to CASSFRSTGELFF.

The chain couples TRBV4-1 to TRBJ2-1; TRBD2 agrees at 11 bases. This CDR3 has 14 residues. CDR1 is MGHRA and CDR2 is YSYEKL in the germline V gene. With V trimmed by 2 bases and J by 10 bases, 4 bases remained unmatched. Here the CDR3 reads CASSQLAGGPEQFF. The CDR3 nucleotides read TGCGCCAGCAGCCAATTAGCGGGGGGGCCCGAGCAGTTCTTC.

The rearrangement uses TRBV7-6 and TRBJ2-7, with 9 bases that match TRBD1. The CDR3 is made up of 15 amino acids. Losses at the gene ends were 1 base for V and 1 base for J; bases not matched to a gene: 2. CDR1 and CDR2 (germline): SGHVS, FNYEAQ. The CDR3 DNA sequence: TGTGCCAGCAGCTTAGGGGACAGGGTTTCCTACGAGCAGTACTTC. Amino acid sequence: CASSLGDRVSYEQYF.

J is TRBJ2-7 and V is TRBV6-5; a weak D match, TRBD2 (5 bases). Germline CDR1 reads MNHEY; CDR2 reads SVGAGI. Trimming took 2 bases from V and 6 from J, leaving 11 bases between them. This CDR3 is built from 13 residues. CDR3 DNA sequence: TGTGCCAGCAGTTACCCCCGGGGAACCGAGCAGTACTTC. It yields the protein CASSYPRGTEQYF.

The chain carries TRBV5-4 and TRBJ2-1, with 7 positions matching TRBD1. V shed 4 bases, J shed 9 bases, and the junction held 10 bases outside the gene matches. The CDR3 is 14 residues long. CDR1 and CDR2 from the germline V gene are SGHNT and YYREEE (reference sequence). CDR3 residues: CASSEGQTRPEQFF. CDR3 coding DNA: TGTGCCAGCAGCGAGGGACAGACAAGACCTGAGCAGTTCTTC.

The chain links TRBV11-1 to TRBJ1-2, with 8 bases matching TRBD1. Per germline, CDR1 SGHAT and CDR2 FQDESV (reference sequence). Trimming took 6 bases from V and 0 from J; bases not matched to a gene: 6. This CDR3 spans 15 amino acids. The CDR3 DNA reads TGTGCCAGCAGGTTTACAGGGGGATCTAACTATGGCTACACCTTC. Amino acids: CASRFTGGSNYGYTF.